This T cell receptor (beta chain) is from a study of OX40 agonist ivuxolimab in advanced cancers. As for the study in general: Patients receiving dose escalation had hepatocellular carcinoma, melanoma, renal cell or head and neck cancer.

If patients had autoimmune disease history or systemic immunosuppression, they were excluded. With 4 bases removed from V and 0 bases from J, the gap between germline ends came to 10 bases. Germline V gene sequence: CDR1 LNHDA, CDR2 SQIVND (reference sequence). The CDR3 covers 15 residues. The method was immunoSEQ multiplex PCR; TCRdb's version includes in-frame clones alone and lacks a portion of them. The sample lists tens of thousands of clones; roughly 86% were seen once. In the case of this clone: Antigen: not known.

General study points: Expanded clones were, on average, more numerous in CD8+ T cells than in CD4+.

This receptor was taken from an adult with an advanced solid tumor such as melanoma, head and neck, liver or kidney cancer. The source was CD4+ or CD8+ T cells sorted from blood, collected in a trial of the OX40 agonist ivuxolimab. The chain is built from TRBV19 and TRBJ1-5; a possible D gene is TRBD1 (5 bases). CDR3 in amino acids: CASSTGTASNQPQHF. The CDR3 DNA reads TGTGCCAGTAGTACCGGGACGGCTAGCAATCAGCCCCAGCATTTT. Together with reference TRBV19 and TRBJ1-5, the CDR3 gives the full variable domain: DGGITQSPKYLFRKEGQNVTLSCEQNLNHDAMYWYRQDPGQGLRLIYYSQIVNDFQKGDIAEGYSVSREKKESFPLTVTSAQKNPTAFYLCASSTGTASNQPQHFGDGTRLSIL.